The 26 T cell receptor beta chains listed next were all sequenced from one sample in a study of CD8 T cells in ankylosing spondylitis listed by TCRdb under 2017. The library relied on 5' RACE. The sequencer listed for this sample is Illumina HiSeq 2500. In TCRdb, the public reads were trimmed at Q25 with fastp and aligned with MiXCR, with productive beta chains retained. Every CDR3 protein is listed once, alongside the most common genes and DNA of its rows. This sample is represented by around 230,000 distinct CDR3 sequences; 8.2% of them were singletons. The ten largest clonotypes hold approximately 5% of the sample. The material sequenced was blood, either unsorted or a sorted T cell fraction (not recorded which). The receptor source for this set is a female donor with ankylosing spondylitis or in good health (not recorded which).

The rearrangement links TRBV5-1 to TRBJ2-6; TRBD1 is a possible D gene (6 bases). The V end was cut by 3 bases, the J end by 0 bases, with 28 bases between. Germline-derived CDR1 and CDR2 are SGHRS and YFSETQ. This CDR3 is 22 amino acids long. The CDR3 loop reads CASSSRGRGGPGAYSGANVLTF. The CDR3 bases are TGCGCCAGCAGCTCCCGGGGCAGGGGCGGTCCCGGGGCCTACTCTGGGGCCAACGTCCTGACTTTC.

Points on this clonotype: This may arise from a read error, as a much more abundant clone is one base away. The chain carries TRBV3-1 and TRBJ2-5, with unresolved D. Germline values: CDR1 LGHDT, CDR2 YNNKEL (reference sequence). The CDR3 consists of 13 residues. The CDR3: CANSQGRVETQYF. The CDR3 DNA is TGTGCCAACAGCCAAGGGCGAGTAGAGACCCAGTACTTC.

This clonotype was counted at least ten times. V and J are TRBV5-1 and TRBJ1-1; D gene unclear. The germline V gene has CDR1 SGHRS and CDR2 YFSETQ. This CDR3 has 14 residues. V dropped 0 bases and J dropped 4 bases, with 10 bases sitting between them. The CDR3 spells CASSLEGAATEAFF. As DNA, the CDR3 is TGCGCCAGCAGCTTGGAAGGCGCGGCCACTGAAGCTTTCTTT. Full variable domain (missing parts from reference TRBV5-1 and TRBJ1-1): KAGVTQTPRYLIKTRGQQVTLSCSPISGHRSVSWYQQTPGQGLQFLFEYFSETQRNKGNFPGRFSGRQFSNSRSEMNVSTLELGDSALYLCASSLEGAATEAFFGQGTRLTVV.

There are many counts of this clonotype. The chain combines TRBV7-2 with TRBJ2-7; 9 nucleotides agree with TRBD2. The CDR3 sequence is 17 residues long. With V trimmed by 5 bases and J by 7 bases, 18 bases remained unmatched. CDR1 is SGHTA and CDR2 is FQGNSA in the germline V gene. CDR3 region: CASSPRGSGSSVGEQYF. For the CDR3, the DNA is TGTGCCAGCAGCCCTCGTGGTAGCGGGAGCTCTGTGGGAGAGCAGTACTTC.

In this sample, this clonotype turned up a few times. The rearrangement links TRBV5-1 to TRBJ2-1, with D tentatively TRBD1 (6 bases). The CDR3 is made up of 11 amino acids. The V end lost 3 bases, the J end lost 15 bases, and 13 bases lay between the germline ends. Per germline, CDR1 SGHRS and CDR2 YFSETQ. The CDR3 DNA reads TGCGCCAGCAGCTACGAGACAGGTCGGTTCTTC. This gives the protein CASSYETGRFF.

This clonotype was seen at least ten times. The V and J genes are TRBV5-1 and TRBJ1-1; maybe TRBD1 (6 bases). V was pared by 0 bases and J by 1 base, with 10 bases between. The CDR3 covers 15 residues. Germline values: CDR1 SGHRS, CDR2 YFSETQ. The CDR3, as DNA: TGCGCCAGCAGCTTGGACAGGGTGGGGAACACTGAAGCTTTCTTT. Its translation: CASSLDRVGNTEAFF. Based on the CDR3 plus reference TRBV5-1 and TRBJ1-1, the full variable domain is KAGVTQTPRYLIKTRGQQVTLSCSPISGHRSVSWYQQTPGQGLQFLFEYFSETQRNKGNFPGRFSGRQFSNSRSEMNVSTLELGDSALYLCASSLDRVGNTEAFFGQGTRLTVV.

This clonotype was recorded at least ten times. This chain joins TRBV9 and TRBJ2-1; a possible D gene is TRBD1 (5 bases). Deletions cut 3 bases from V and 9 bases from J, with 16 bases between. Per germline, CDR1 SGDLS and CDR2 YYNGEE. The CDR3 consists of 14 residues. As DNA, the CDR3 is TGTGCCAGCAGCGGATGGGGAACAGGTCGTGAGCAGTTCTTC. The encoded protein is CASSGWGTGREQFF.

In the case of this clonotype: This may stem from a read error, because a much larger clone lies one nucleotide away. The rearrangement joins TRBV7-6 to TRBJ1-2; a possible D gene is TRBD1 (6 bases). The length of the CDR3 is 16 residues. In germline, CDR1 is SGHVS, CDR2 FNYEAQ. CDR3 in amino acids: CASSLVATTNRDGYIF. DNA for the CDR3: TGTGCCAGCAGCTTAGTGGCTACCACCAACAGGGATGGCTACATCTTC.

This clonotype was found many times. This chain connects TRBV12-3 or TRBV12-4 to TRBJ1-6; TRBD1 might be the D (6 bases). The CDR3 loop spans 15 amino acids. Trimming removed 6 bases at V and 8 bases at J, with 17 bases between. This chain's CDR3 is CASSTNRVGDSPLHF. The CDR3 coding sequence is TGTGCCAGCAGCACCAACAGGGTAGGGGATTCACCCCTCCACTTT.

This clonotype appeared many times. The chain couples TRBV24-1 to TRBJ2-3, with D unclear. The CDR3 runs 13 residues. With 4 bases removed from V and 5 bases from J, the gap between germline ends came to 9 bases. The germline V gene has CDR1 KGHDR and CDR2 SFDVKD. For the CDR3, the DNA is TGTGCCACCAGTGACAGTCCTGAAGATACGCAGTATTTT. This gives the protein CATSDSPEDTQYF.

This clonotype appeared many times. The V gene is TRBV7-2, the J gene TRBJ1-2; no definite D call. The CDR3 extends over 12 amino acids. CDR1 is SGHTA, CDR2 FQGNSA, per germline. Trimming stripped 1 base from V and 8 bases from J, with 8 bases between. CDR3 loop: CASSLDSRGYTF. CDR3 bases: TGTGCCAGCAGCTTAGACAGTCGCGGCTACACCTTC.

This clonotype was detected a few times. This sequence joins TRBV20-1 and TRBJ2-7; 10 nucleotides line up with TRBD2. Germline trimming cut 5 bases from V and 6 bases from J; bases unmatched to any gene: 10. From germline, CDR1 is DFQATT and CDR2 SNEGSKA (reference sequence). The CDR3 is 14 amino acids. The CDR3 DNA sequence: TGCAGTGCTGGACGCCTAGCGGGAGTCTTCGAGCAGTACTTC. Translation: CSAGRLAGVFEQYF.

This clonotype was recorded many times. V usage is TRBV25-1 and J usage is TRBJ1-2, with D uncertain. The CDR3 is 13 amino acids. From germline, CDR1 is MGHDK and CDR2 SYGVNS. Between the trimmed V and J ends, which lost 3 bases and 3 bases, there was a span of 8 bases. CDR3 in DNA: TGTGCCAGCAGTGAGTGGGGAGACTATGGCTACACCTTC. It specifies CASSEWGDYGYTF.

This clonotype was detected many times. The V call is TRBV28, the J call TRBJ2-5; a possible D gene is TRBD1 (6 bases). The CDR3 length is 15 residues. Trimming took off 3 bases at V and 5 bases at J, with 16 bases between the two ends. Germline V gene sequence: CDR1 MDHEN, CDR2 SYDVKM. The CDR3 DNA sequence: TGTGCCAGCAGTTTGAGTTCGCAGGGGACGGAGACCCAGTACTTC. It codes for CASSLSSQGTETQYF.

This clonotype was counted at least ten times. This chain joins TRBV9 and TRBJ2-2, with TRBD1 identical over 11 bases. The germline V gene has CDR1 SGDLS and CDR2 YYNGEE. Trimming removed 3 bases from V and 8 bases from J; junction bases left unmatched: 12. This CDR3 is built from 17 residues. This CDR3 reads CASSARPGQGVGGELFF. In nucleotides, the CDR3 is TGTGCCAGCAGCGCCCGACCGGGACAGGGGGTAGGAGGGGAGCTGTTTTTT.

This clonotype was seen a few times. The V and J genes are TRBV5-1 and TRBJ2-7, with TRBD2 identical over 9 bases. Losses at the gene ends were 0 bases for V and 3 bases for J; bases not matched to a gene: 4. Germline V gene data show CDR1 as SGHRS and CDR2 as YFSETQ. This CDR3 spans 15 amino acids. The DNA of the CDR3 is TGCGCCAGCAGCTTGGAAGCGGGAGGTCTCTACGAGCAGTACTTC. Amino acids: CASSLEAGGLYEQYF.

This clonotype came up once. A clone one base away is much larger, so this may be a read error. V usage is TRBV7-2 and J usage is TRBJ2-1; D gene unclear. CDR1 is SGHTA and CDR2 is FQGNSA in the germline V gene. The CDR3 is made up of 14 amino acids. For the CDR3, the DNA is TGTGTCAGCAGCCCGGTCGAATCTCGCCATGAGCAGTTCTTC. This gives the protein CVSSPVESRHEQFF.

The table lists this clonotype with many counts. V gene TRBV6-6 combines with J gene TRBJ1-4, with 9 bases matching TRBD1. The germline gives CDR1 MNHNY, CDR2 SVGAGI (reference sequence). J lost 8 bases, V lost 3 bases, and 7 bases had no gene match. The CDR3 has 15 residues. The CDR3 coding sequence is TGTGCCAGCAGTTATAGGGGACAGGGTTGGGAAAAACTGTTTTTT. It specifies CASSYRGQGWEKLFF.

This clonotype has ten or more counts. This chain's CDR3 is CASSIYTDTQYF. Here the CDR3 DNA reads TGTGCCAGCAGCATCTACACAGATACGCAGTATTTT. The chain is built from TRBV5-6 and TRBJ2-3, with no clear D. CDR1 and CDR2 from the germline V gene are SGHDT and YYEEEE. CDR3 length equals 12 residues. With 4 bases removed from V and 2 bases from J, the gap between germline ends came to 5 bases.

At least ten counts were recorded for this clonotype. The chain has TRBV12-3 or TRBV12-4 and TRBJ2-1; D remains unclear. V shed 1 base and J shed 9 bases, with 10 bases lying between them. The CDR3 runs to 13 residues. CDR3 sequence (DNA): TGTGCCAGCAGTTTAGACCCCCTGGGTGAGCAGTTCTTC. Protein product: CASSLDPLGEQFF.

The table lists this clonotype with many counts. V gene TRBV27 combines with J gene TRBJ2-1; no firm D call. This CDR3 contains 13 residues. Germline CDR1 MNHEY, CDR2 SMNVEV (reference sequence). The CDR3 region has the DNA TGTCACGCCCTCAAAAGCTCCTACAATGAGCAGTTCTTC. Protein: CHALKSSYNEQFF.

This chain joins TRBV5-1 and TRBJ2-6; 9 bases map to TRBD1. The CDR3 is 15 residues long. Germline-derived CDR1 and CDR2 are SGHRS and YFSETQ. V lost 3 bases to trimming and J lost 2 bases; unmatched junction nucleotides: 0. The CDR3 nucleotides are TGCGCCAGCAGCTGGACAGGGGCTGGGGCCAACGTCCTGACTTTC. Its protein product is CASSWTGAGANVLTF.

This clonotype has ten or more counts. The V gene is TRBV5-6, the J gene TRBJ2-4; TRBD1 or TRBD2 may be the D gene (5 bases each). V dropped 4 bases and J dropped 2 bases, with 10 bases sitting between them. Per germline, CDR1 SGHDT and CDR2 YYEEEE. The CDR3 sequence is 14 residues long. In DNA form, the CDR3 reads TGTGCCAGCAGCCTCGGGGCGACCAAAAACATTCAGTACTTC. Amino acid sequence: CASSLGATKNIQYF.

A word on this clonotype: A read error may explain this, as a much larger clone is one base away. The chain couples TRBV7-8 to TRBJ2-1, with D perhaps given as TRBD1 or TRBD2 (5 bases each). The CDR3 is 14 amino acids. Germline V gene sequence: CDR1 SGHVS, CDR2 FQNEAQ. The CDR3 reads CTSSSGDLLDEQFF. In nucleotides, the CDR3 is TGTACCAGCAGCTCCGGGGACCTACTTGATGAGCAGTTCTTC.

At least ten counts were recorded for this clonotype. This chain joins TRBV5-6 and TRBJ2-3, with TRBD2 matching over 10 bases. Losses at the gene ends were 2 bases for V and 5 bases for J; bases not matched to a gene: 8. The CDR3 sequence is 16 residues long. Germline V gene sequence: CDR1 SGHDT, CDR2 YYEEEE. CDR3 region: CASSFLLAGDRDTQYF. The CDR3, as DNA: TGTGCCAGCAGCTTCCTTCTAGCGGGAGACAGAGATACGCAGTATTTT.

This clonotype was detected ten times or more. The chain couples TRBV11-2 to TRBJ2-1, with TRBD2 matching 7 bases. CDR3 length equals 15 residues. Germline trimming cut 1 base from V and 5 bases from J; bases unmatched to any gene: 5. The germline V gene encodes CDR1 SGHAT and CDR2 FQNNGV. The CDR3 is CASSLGASGHNEQFF. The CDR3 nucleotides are TGTGCCAGCAGCTTAGGGGCTAGCGGTCACAATGAGCAGTTCTTC. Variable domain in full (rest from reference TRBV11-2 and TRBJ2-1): EAGVAQSPRYKIIEKRQSVAFWCNPISGHATLYWYQQILGQGPKLLIQFQNNGVVDDSQLPKDRFSAERLKGVDSTLKIQPAKLEDSAVYLCASSLGASGHNEQFFGPGTRLTVL.